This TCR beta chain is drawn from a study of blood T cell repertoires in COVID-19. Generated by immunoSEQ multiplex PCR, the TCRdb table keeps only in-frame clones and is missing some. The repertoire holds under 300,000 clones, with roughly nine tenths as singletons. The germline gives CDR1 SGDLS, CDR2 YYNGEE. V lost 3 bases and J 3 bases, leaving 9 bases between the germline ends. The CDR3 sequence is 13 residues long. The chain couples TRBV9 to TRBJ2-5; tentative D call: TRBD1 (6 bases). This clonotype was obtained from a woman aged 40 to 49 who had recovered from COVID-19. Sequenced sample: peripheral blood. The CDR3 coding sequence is TGTGCCAGCAGCGCCCACAGGGAAGAGACCCAGTACTTC. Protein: CASSAHREETQYF. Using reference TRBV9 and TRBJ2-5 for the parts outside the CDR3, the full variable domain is DSGVTQTPKHLITATGQRVTLRCSPRSGDLSVYWYQQSLDQGLQFLIQYYNGEERAKGNILERFSAQQFPDLHSELNLSSLELGDSALYFCASSAHREETQYFGPGTRLLVL.